This TCR beta chain was sequenced in a study of T cells in Graves' hyperthyroidism and ophthalmopathy. On the study more broadly: Sampling of peripheral blood happened at initial diagnosis, prior to any treatment.

Amplified TCR beta CDR3 regions derived from RNA transcripts. TCR CDR3 underwent first-round RT-PCR with the HTBI primer set. TCRdb itself ran the multiplex PCR reads through MiXCR, one entry per CDR3 protein. There are 250,000 to 300,000 distinct CDR3 sequences in the sample; more than 12% occur only once, and about an eighth lies in the top ten. The germline CDR1 and CDR2 sequences are LNHDA and SQIVND (reference sequence). The ends were cut back, 7 bases at V and 5 bases at J, with 20 bases in the middle. The CDR3 extends over 15 amino acids. Sequencing was carried out using blood. The rearrangement uses TRBV19 and TRBJ1-1, with D perhaps matching TRBD1 (6 bases). This TCR came from a woman aged 35 to 49 with Graves' hyperthyroidism that later progressed to Graves' ophthalmopathy. CDR3 loop: CASTYRGEVWTEAFF. The CDR3 nucleotides are TGTGCCAGTACATATAGGGGGGAAGTATGGACTGAAGCTTTCTTT.